This T cell receptor (beta chain) was identified in a study of T cells expressing NK-cell markers. Study details: The TCR beta repertoires were obtained from sorted CD3+CD56+NKG2C+, CD3+CD56+NKG2C- and CD3+CD56-NKG2C+ T cells.

Study findings and constraints: Dominant NKG2C+ clonotypes made up about 1.0-8% of CD8+ T cells in roughly 6 donors.

Using the 5' RACE reads, TCRdb records one entry per CDR3 protein without DNA. The sample includes some 410,000 distinct CDR3 sequences. With respect to this clonotype: Its antigen remains unknown.

The receptor comes from a woman aged 18 to 75 in good health. The sequencing sample was made of blood T cells: a sorted CD56 or NKG2C T cell subset, CD4+ or CD8+ T cells, or bulk PBMC T cells (not recorded which).

The CDR3 protein is CSAIPRGYGYTF. The V and J genes are TRBV20-1 and TRBJ1-2; TCRdb returns TRBD1, unconfirmable since there is no DNA. CDR1 is DFQATT and CDR2 is SNEGSKA in the germline V gene (reference sequence). This CDR3 region has 12 residues.